The 4 T cell receptor beta chains given below trace back to one sample, sequenced in a study of T cell changes during pregnancy in multiple sclerosis. Profiled with immunoSEQ multiplex PCR; TCRdb holds only in-frame clones, not every one. The sample consists of about 73,000 clones, 80% to 95% of them appearing once. The input for sequencing was peripheral blood, taken in the third trimester of pregnancy. The receptors were sampled from a female donor in good health, enrolled as a control in a pregnancy study.

The V gene is TRBV5-6, the J gene TRBJ2-7, with 7 bases identical to TRBD1. Looked up from germline, CDR1 is SGHDT and CDR2 is YYEEEE. V shed 6 bases, J shed 1 base, and the junction held 7 bases outside the gene matches. The CDR3 loop spans 14 amino acids. Written as DNA, the CDR3 is TGTGCCAGCACAAGAACGGGACAGTCCTACGAGCAGTACTTC. Amino acids: CASTRTGQSYEQYF.

This rearrangement joins TRBV28 to TRBJ1-5; tentatively, D is TRBD1 (6 bases). The V gene lost 7 bases and the J gene lost 2 bases, with 9 bases spanning the gap. The germline V gene encodes CDR1 MDHEN and CDR2 SYDVKM. This CDR3 is 13 amino acids long. The CDR3 nucleotides read TGTGCCAGCACTCGGACAGGCAATCAGCCCCAGCATTTT. Its protein product is CASTRTGNQPQHF.

This sequence joins TRBV5-4 and TRBJ2-4, with 7 nucleotides matching TRBD1. This CDR3 region has 14 residues. V lost 4 bases, J lost 6 bases, and 7 bases stayed unmatched. Looked up from germline, CDR1 is SGHNT and CDR2 is YYREEE (reference sequence). Written as DNA, the CDR3 is TGTGCCAGCAGCAGGGGGCAGGGCGGAAACATTCAGTACTTC. Translated, it gives CASSRGQGGNIQYF.

The chain combines TRBV29-1 with TRBJ2-2; D may be TRBD1 (5 bases). CDR1 and CDR2 from the germline V gene are SQVTM and ANQGSEA. The V and J ends lost 2 bases and 4 bases respectively, with 8 bases between them. The CDR3 has 13 amino acids. The DNA for the CDR3 is TGCAGCGTTGAACCGCAGGGCACCGGGGAGCTGTTTTTT. Amino acid sequence: CSVEPQGTGELFF.